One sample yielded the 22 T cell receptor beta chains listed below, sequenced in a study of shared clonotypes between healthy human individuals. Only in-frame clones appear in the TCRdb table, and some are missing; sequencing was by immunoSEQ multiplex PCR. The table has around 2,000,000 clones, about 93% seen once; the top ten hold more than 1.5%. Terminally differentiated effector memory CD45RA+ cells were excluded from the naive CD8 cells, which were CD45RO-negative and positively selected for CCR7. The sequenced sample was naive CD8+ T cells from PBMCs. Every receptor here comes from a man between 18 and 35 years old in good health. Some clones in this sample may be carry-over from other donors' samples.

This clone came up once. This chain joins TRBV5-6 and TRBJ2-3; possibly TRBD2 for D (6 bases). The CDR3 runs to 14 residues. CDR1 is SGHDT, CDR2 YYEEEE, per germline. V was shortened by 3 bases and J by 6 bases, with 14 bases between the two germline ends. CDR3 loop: CASSSDQSGDTQYF. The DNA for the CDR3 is TGTGCCAGCAGCTCCGACCAGAGCGGGGATACGCAGTATTTT.

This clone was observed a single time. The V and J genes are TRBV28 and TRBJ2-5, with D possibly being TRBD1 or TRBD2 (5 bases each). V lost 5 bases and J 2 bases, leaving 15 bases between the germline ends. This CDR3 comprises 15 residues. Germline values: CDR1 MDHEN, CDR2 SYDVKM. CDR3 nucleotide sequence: TGTGCCAGCAGTACCCGGGACGGTGAACAAGAGACCCAGTACTTC. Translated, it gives CASSTRDGEQETQYF.

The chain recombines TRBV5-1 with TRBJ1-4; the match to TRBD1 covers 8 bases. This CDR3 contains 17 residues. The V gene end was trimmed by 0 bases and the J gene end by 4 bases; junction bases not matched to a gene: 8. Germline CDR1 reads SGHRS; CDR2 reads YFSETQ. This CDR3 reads CASSLDFSGQGNEKLFF. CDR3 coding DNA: TGCGCCAGCAGCTTGGATTTCTCCGGACAGGGTAATGAAAAACTGTTTTTT.

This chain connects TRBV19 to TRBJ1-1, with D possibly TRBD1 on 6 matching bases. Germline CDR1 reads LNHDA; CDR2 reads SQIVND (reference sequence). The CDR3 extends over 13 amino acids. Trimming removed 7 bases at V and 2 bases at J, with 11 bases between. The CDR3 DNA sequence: TGTGCCAGTACAGGGGACCCAAACACTGAAGCTTTCTTT. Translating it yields CASTGDPNTEAFF.

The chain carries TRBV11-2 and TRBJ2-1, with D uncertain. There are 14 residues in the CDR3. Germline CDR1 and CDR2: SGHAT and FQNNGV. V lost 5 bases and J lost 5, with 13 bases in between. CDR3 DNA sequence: TGTGCCAGCAGCATGGACCGCACTCACAATGAGCAGTTCTTC. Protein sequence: CASSMDRTHNEQFF.

The CDR3 nucleotides read TGTGCCAGCAGTTTAGGTACAGGGAGGGGAACAGATACGCAGTATTTT. Translation: CASSLGTGRGTDTQYF. The rearrangement links TRBV28 to TRBJ2-3; a possible D gene is TRBD2 (7 bases). Looked up from germline, CDR1 is MDHEN and CDR2 is SYDVKM. This CDR3 region has 16 residues. The V gene lost 2 bases and the J gene lost 3 bases, with 15 bases spanning the gap.

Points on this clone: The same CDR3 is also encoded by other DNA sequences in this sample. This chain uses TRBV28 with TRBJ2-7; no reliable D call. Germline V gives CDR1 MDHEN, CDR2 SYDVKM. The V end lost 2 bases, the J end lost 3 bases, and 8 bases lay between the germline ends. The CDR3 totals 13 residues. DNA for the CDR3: TGTGCCAGCAGTTTAACGACAAGCTACGAGCAGTACTTC. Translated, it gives CASSLTTSYEQYF.

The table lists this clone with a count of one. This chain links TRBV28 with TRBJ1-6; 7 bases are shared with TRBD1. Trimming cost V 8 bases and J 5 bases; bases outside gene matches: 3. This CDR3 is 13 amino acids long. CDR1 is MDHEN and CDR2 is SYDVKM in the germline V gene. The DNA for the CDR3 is TGTGCCAGCCGGGACAGAGATAATTCACCCCTCCACTTT. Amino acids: CASRDRDNSPLHF.

Here the CDR3 DNA reads TGTGCCAGCAGCCCACAGGAGCCGTACACCGGGGAGCTGTTTTTT. It specifies CASSPQEPYTGELFF. The chain recombines TRBV4-2 with TRBJ2-2, with D possibly TRBD1 on 5 matching bases. CDR1 and CDR2 (germline): LGHNA, YNFKEQ. This CDR3 spans 15 amino acids. V lost 4 bases to trimming and J lost 3 bases, with 12 bases between them.

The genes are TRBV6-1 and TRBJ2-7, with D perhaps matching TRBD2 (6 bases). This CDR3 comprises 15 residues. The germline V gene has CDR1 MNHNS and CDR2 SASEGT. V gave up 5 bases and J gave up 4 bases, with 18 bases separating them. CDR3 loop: CASSTPRWRDYEQYF. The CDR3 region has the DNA TGTGCCAGCAGTACCCCCCGGTGGCGGGATTACGAGCAGTACTTC.

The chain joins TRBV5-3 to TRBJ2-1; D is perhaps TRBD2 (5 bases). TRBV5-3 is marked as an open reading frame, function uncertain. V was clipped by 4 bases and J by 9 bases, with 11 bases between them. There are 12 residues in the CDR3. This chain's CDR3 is CARSPTSGEQFF. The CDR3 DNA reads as TGTGCCAGAAGCCCAACTAGTGGTGAGCAGTTCTTC.

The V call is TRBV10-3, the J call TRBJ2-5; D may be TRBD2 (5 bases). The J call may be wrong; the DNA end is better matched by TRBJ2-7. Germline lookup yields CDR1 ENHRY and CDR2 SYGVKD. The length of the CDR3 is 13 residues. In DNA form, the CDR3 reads TGTGCCATCAGTGACCCTACTAGAGGCGAGCAGTACTTC. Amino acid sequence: CAISDPTRGEQYF.

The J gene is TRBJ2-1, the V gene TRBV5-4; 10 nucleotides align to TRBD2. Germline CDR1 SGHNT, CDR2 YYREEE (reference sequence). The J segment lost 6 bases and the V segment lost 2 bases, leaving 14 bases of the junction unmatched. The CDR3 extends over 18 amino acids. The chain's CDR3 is CASSFGLAGVGWVNEQFF. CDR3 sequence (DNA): TGTGCCAGCAGCTTCGGCCTAGCGGGAGTTGGTTGGGTCAATGAGCAGTTCTTC.

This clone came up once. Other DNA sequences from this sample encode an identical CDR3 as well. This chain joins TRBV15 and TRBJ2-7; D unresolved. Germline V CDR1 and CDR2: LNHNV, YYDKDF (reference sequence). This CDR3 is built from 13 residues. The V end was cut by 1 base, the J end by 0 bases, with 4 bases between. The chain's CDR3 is CATSRGDSYEQYF. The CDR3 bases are TGTGCCACCAGCAGAGGGGACTCCTACGAGCAGTACTTC.

In DNA, the CDR3 is TGTGCCAGCACCTGGAGGGCGGGGAACACTGAAGCTTTCTTT. It codes for CASTWRAGNTEAFF. This chain joins TRBV6-1 and TRBJ1-1, with D unclear. The germline CDR1 and CDR2 sequences are MNHNS and SASEGT. The germline V and J ends were trimmed by 7 bases and 1 base, with 13 bases remaining between them. The CDR3 consists of 14 residues.

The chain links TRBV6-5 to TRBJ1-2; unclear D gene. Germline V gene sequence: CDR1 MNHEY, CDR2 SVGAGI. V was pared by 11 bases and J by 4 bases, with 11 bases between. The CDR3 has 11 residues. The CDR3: CASRLGYGYTF. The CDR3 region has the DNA TGTGCCTCCAGACTGGGCTATGGCTACACCTTC.

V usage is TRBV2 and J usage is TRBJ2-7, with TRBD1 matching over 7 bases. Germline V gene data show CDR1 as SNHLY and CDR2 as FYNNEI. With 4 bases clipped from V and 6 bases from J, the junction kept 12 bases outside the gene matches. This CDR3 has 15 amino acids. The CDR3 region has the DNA TGTGCCAGCAGTGGTAGGGCAGGGGGTAGGCTCGAGCAGTACTTC. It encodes CASSGRAGGRLEQYF.

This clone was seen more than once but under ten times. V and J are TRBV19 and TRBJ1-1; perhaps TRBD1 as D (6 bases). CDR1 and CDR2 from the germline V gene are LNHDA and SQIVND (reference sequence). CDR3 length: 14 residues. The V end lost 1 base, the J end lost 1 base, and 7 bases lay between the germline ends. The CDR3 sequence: CASSIGGQNTEAFF. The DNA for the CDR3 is TGTGCCAGTAGTATAGGGGGACAGAACACTGAAGCTTTCTTT.

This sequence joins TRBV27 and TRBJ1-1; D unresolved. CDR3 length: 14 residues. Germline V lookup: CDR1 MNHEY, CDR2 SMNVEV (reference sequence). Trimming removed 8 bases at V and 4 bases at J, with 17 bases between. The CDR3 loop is CASAVRGTSTEAFF. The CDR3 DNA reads TGTGCCAGCGCCGTTCGGGGTACATCCACTGAAGCTTTCTTT.

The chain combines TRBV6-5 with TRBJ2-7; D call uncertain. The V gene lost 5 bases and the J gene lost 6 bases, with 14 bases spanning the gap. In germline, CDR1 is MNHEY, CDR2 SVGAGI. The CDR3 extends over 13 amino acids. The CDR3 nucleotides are TGTGCCAGCAGTCTCGCCATGCTGGGCGAGCAGTACTTC. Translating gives CASSLAMLGEQYF.

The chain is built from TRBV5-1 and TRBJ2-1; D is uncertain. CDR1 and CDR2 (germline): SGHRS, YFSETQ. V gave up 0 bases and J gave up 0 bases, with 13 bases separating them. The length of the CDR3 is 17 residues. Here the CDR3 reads CASSLDILVSSYNEQFF. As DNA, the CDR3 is TGCGCCAGCAGCTTGGACATTCTAGTCAGCTCCTACAATGAGCAGTTCTTC.

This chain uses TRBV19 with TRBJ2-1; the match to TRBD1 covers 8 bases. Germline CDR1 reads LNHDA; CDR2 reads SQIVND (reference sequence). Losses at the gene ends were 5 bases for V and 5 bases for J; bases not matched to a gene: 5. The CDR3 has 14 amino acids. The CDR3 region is CASSLATGDNEQFF. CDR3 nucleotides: TGTGCCAGTAGTCTTGCGACAGGGGACAATGAGCAGTTCTTC.